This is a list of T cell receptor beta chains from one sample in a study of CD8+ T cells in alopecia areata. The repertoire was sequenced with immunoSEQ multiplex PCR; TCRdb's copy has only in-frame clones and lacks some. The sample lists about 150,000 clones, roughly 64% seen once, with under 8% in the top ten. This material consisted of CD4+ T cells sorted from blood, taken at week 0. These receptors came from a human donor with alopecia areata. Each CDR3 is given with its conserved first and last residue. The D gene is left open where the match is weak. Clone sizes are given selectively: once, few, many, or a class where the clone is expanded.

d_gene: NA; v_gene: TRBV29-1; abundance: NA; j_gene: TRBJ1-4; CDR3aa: CSVEVDSSEKLFF; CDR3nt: TGCAGCGTTGAAGTTGATAGCTCCGAAAAACTGTTTTTT
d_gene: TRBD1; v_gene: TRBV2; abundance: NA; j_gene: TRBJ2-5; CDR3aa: CASRTGVETQYF; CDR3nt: TGTGCCAGCAGGACAGGGGTTGAGACCCAGTACTTC
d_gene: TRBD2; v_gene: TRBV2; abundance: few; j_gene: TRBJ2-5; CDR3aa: CASRKLAGGRETQYF; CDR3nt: TGTGCCAGCAGGAAACTAGCGGGGGGCCGGGAGACCCAGTACTTC
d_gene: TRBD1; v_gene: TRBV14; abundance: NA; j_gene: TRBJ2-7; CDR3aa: CASSRYRTGLVGEQYF; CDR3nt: TGTGCCAGCAGCCGGTATCGGACAGGGCTAGTAGGCGAGCAGTACTTC
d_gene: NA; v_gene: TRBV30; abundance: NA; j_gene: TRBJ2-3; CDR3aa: CAWDIGTDTQYF; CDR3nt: TGTGCCTGGGACATCGGCACAGATACGCAGTATTTT
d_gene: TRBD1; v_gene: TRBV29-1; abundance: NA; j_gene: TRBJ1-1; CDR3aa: CSVWTGDTEAFF; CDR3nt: TGCAGCGTCTGGACAGGGGACACTGAAGCTTTCTTT
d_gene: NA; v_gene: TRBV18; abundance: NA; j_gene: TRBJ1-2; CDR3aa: CASSQGEDYGYTF; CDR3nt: TGTGCCAGCTCACAGGGGGAAGACTATGGCTACACCTTC
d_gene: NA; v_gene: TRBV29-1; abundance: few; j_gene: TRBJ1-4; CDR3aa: CSATGILNEKLFF; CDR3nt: TGCAGCGCCACAGGGATCCTTAATGAAAAACTGTTTTTT
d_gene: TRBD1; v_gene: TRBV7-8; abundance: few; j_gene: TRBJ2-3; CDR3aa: CASRKSRDRGTDTQYF; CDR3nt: TGTGCCAGCAGAAAAAGCCGGGACAGAGGCACAGATACGCAGTATTTT
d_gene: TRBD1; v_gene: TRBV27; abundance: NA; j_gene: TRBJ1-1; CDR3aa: CASGRWGTGSDEAFF; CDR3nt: TGTGCCAGCGGACGGTGGGGGACAGGGTCTGATGAAGCTTTCTTT
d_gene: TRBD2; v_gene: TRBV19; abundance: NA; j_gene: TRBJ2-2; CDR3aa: CASSIWTSGEFTGELFF; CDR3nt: TGTGCCAGTAGTATATGGACTAGCGGGGAATTCACCGGGGAGCTGTTTTTT
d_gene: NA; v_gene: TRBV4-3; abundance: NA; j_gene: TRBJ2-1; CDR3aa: CASSQERTAEQFF; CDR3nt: TGCGCCAGCAGCCAAGAAAGGACGGCAGAGCAGTTCTTC
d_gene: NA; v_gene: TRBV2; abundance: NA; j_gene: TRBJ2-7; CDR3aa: CASAPGQPSYEQYF; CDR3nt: TGTGCCAGCGCACCGGGACAACCATCCTACGAGCAGTACTTC
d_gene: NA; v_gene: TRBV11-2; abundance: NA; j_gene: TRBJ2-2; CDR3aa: CASSRLTGTGELFF; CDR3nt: TGTGCCAGCAGCCGGCTGACCGGGACCGGGGAGCTGTTTTTT
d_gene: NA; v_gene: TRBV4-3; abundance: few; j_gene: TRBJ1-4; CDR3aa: CASSQGTPATNEKLFF; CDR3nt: TGCGCCAGCAGCCAAGGGACACCTGCAACTAATGAAAAACTGTTTTTT
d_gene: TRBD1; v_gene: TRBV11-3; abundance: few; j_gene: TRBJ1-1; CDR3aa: CASSYPWTGENTEAFF; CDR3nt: TGTGCCAGCAGTTATCCCTGGACAGGTGAGAACACTGAAGCTTTCTTT
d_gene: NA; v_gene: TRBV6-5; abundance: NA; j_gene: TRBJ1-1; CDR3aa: CASSYSGTFAITEAFF; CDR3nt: TGTGCCAGCAGTTACTCGGGGACATTTGCGATCACTGAAGCTTTCTTT
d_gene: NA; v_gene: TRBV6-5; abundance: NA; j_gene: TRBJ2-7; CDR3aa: CASSYSIGLEQYF; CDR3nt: TGTGCCAGCAGTTACAGTATCGGTCTCGAGCAGTACTTC
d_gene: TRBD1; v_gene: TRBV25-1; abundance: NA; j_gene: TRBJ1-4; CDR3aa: CASSEVQGAPEKLFF; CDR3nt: TGTGCCAGCAGTGAAGTGCAGGGGGCGCCTGAAAAACTGTTTTTT
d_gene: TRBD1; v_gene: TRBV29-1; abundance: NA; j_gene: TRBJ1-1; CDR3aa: CSVDPQGAEAFF; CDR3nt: TGCAGCGTTGATCCCCAGGGGGCTGAAGCTTTCTTT
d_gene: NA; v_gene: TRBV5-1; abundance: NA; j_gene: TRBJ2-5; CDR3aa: CASSLDQGSETQYF; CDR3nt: TGCGCCAGCAGCTTAGATCAGGGATCCGAGACCCAGTACTTC
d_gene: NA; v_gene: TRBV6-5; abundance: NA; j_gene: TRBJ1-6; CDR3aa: CASTYGRAYNSPLHF; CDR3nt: TGTGCCAGCACTTATGGACGGGCCTATAATTCACCCCTCCACTTT
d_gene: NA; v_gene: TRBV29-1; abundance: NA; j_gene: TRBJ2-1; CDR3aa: CSVAGNNEQFF; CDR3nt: TGCAGCGTTGCGGGGAACAATGAGCAGTTCTTC
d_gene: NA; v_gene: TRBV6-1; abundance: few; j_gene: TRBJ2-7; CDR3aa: CASSGGGRGDFEQYF; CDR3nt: TGTGCCAGCAGTGGGGGCGGCAGGGGCGATTTCGAGCAGTACTTC
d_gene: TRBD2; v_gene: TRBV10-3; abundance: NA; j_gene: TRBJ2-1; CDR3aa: CAISERAGVSYNEQFF; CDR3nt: TGTGCCATCAGTGAGCGAGCGGGGGTCTCCTACAATGAGCAGTTCTTC
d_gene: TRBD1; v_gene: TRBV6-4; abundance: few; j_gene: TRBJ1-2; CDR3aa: CASSDTGTGGSYGYTF; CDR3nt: TGTGCCAGCAGTGATACCGGGACAGGGGGCAGCTATGGCTACACCTTC
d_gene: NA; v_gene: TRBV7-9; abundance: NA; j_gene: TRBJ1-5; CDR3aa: CASEWGNQPQHF; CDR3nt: TGTGCCAGCGAGTGGGGCAATCAGCCCCAGCATTTT
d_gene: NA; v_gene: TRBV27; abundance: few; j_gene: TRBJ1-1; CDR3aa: CASSLSLTVYEAFF; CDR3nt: TGTGCCAGCAGTTTATCGTTGACGGTGTATGAAGCTTTCTTT
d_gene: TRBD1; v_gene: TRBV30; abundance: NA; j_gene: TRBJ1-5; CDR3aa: CAWSRTGAQPQHF; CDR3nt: TGTGCCTGGAGCCGTACAGGGGCTCAGCCCCAGCATTTT
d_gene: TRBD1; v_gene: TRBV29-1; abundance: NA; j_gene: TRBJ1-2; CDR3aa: CSGSGTGGYGYTF; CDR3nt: TGCAGCGGGTCCGGGACAGGGGGGTATGGCTACACCTTC
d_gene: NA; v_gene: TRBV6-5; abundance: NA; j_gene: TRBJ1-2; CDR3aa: CASTSDLGYGYTF; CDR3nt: TGTGCCAGCACCTCAGACCTTGGGTATGGCTACACCTTC
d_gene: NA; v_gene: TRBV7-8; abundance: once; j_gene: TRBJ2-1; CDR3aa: CASSVTILGNEQFF; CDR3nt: TGTGCCAGCAGCGTGACAATACTGGGCAATGAGCAGTTCTTC
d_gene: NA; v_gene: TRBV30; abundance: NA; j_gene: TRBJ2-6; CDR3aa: CAWTRIGSGANVLTF; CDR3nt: TGTGCCTGGACAAGGATAGGGTCTGGGGCCAACGTCCTGACTTTC
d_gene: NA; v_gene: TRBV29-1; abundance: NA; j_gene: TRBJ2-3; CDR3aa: CSVDDGTDTQYF; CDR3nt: TGCAGCGTTGACGACGGCACAGATACGCAGTATTTT
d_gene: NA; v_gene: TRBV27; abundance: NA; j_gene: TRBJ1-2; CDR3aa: CASSFTWRDGYTF; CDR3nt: TGTGCCAGCAGTTTTACGTGGCGCGATGGCTACACCTTC
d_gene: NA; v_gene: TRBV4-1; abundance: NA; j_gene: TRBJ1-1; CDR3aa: CASSQVQAGEGTEAFF; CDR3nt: TGCGCCAGCAGCCAAGTCCAGGCAGGGGAAGGCACTGAAGCTTTCTTT
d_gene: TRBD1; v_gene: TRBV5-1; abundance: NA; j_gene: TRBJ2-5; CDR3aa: CASSSGQGQETQYF; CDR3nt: TGCGCCAGCAGTTCAGGACAGGGCCAAGAGACCCAGTACTTC
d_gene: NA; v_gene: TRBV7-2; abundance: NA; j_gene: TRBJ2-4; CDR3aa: CASSKQLTAKNIQYF; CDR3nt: TGTGCCAGCAGCAAACAGTTAACGGCCAAAAACATTCAGTACTTC
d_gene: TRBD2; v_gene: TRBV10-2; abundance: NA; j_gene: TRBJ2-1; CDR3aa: CASSELAGGYNEQFF; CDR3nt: TGCGCCAGCAGCGAACTAGCGGGGGGTTACAATGAGCAGTTCTTC
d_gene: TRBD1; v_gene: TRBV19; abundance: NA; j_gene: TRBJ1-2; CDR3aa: CASSPDRGYGYTF; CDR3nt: TGTGCCAGTAGTCCGGACAGGGGGTATGGCTACACCTTC
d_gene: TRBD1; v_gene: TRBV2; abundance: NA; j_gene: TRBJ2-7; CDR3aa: CATNRGQAYEQYF; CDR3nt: TGTGCCACAAACAGGGGTCAGGCCTACGAGCAGTACTTC
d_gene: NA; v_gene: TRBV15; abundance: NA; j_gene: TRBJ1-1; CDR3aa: CATSKGGITTEAFF; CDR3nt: TGTGCCACCAGCAAGGGGGGGATTACCACTGAAGCTTTCTTT
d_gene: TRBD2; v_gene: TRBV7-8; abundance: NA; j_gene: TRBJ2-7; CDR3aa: CASSLAVAGGPYEQYF; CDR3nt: TGTGCCAGCAGCTTAGCGGTGGCGGGGGGGCCCTACGAGCAGTACTTC
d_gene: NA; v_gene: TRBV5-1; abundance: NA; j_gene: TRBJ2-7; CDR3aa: CASSSRTGRYEQYF; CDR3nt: TGCGCCAGCAGCAGCAGGACGGGTCGGTACGAGCAGTACTTC
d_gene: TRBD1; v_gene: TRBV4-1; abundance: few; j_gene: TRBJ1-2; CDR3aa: CASSQFNQGANYGYTF; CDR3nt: TGCGCCAGCAGCCAATTCAACCAGGGGGCGAACTATGGCTACACCTTC
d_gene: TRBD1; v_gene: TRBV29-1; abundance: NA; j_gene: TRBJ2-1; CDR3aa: CSVAVTGTGEQFF; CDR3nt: TGCAGCGTTGCGGTGACAGGGACAGGGGAGCAGTTCTTC
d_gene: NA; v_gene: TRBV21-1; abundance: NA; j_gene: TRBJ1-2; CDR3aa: CARRLPNDMGYTF; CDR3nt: TGTGCCAGACGGTTACCGAACGACATGGGCTACACCTTC
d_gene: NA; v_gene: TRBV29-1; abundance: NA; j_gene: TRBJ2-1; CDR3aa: CSVSWDEQFF; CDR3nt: TGCAGCGTTTCATGGGATGAGCAGTTCTTC
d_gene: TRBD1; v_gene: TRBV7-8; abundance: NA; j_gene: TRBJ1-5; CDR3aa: CASSFGDRESNQPQHF; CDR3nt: TGTGCCAGCAGCTTCGGGGACAGGGAGAGCAATCAGCCCCAGCATTTT
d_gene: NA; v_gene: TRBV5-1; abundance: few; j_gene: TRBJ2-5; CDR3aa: CASSLGSWETQYF; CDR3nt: TGCGCCAGCAGCTTGGGTAGCTGGGAGACCCAGTACTTC
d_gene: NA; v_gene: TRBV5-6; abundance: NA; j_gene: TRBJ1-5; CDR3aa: CASSSGGNQPQHF; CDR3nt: TGTGCCAGCAGCTCCGGTGGCAATCAGCCCCAGCATTTT
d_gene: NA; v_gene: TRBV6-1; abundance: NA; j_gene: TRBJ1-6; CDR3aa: CASRSEVGTSPLHF; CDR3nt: TGTGCCAGCCGCAGTGAAGTTGGGACGTCACCCCTCCACTTT
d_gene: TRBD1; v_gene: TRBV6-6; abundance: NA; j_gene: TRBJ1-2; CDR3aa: CASSYSDRVAYGYTF; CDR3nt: TGTGCCAGCAGTTACTCGGACAGGGTGGCCTATGGCTACACCTTC
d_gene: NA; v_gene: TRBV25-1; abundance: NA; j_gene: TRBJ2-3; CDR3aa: CASSPGWATDTQYF; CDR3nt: TGTGCCAGCAGCCCAGGGTGGGCCACAGATACGCAGTATTTT